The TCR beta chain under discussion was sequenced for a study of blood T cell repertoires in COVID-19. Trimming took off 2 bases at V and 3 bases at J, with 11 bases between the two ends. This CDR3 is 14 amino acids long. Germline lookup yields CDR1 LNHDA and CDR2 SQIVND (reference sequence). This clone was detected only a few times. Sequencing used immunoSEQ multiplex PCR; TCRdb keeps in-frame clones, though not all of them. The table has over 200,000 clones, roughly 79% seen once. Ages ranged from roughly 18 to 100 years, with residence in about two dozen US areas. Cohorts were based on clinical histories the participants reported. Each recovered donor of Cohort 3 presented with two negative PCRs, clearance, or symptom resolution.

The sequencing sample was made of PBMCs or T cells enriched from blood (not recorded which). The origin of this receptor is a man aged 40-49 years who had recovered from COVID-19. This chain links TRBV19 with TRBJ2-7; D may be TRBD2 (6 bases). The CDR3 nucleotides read TGTGCCAGTAGTATACGGGTCGGGGGCTACGAGCAGTACTTC. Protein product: CASSIRVGGYEQYF.